One and the same sample provided the 27 T cell receptor beta chains below, sequenced in a study of cytomegalovirus exposure and HLA in healthy donors (dated by TCRdb to the late 2010s). Library preparation employed the immunoSEQ multiplex PCR assay. For the multiplex PCR, a mixture combining 60 forward primers for TCR Vbeta segments and 13 reverse primers for TCR Jbeta segments was used. TCRdb stores this immuneACCESS table with in-frame sequences only. Part of the clones is absent; in the studies checked, under half of the shortfall reflects unresolved V genes, and no reason is known for the rest. Recorded for this sample are 130,000 to 150,000 clones; nearly 80% of them occurred a single time. About 3% of the sample belongs to the ten largest clones. What was sequenced was PBMCs. Every receptor here comes from a man aged 35 to 55 in good health and CMV-seropositive.

The gene calls are TRBV5-4 and TRBJ2-1, with TRBD2 matching over 10 bases. J was trimmed by 9 bases and V by 0 bases; bases with no gene match: 3. The CDR3 is 14 amino acids. In germline, CDR1 is SGHNT, CDR2 YYREEE (reference sequence). CDR3 region: CASSLDSSGSEQFF. CDR3 bases: TGTGCCAGCAGCTTGGATTCTAGCGGGAGTGAGCAGTTCTTC.

This clone was found once. The chain is built from TRBV6-5 and TRBJ2-2, with 7 bases fitting TRBD2. V shed 0 bases and J 5 bases; nucleotides not matched to a gene: 6. Germline V gene sequence: CDR1 MNHEY, CDR2 SVGAGI. The CDR3 length is 16 residues. The CDR3 reads CASSYSPAGVTGELFF. CDR3 sequence (DNA): TGTGCCAGCAGTTACTCCCCGGCGGGAGTTACCGGGGAGCTGTTTTTT.

The chain carries TRBV4-3 and TRBJ1-2; no clear D gene. Germline assignment: CDR1 LGHNA and CDR2 YSLEER. The CDR3 length is 16 residues. V was cut by 0 bases and J by 8 bases, with 19 bases left in between. CDR3 bases: TGCGCCAGCAGCCAAGATCCTCCGAGCCCGGTACGGGGCTACACCTTC. It encodes CASSQDPPSPVRGYTF.

The V gene is TRBV28, the J gene TRBJ2-5; D may be TRBD1 (6 bases). V lost 6 bases to trimming and J lost 3 bases, with 17 bases between them. Germline CDR1 MDHEN, CDR2 SYDVKM. The CDR3 totals 15 residues. Here the CDR3 DNA reads TGTGCCAGCAGCAGACCAGGGGACGCGGAAGAGACCCAGTACTTC. Translation gives CASSRPGDAEETQYF.

The rearrangement links TRBV2 to TRBJ1-4; TRBD1 matches at 11 bases. With V trimmed by 4 bases and J by 7 bases, 2 bases remained unmatched. Per germline, CDR1 SNHLY and CDR2 FYNNEI. CDR3 length: 14 amino acids. As DNA, the CDR3 is TGTGCCAGCAGTGCCGGGACAGGGGGTGAAAAACTGTTTTTT. It is translated as CASSAGTGGEKLFF. The whole variable domain, remainder taken from reference TRBV2 and TRBJ1-4, is EPEVTQTPSHQVTQMGQEVILRCVPISNHLYFYWYRQILGQKVEFLVSFYNNEISEKSEIFDDQFSVERPDGSNFTLKIRSTKLEDSAMYFCASSAGTGGEKLFFGSGTQLSVL.

CDR3 nucleotide sequence: TGCGCCAGCAGCCTCCAGACAGCTTTGAACACTGAAGCTTTCTTT. Translating gives CASSLQTALNTEAFF. This rearrangement joins TRBV4-1 to TRBJ1-1; TRBD1 is a possible D gene (5 bases). The V end was cut by 4 bases, the J end by 0 bases, with 12 bases between. This CDR3 contains 15 residues. Per the germline V gene, CDR1 is MGHRA and CDR2 is YSYEKL.

The V and J genes are TRBV2 and TRBJ2-3, with a weak D call TRBD1 (6 bases). The V end lost 4 bases, the J end lost 11 bases, and 19 bases lay between the germline ends. The CDR3 has 14 residues. Germline CDR1 SNHLY, CDR2 FYNNEI. DNA for the CDR3: TGTGCCAGCAGTGCCTCCAATCCGGGACAACAGCAGTATTTT. This sequence encodes CASSASNPGQQQYF.

V usage is TRBV13 and J usage is TRBJ2-1; 8 bases align to TRBD2. The CDR3 is made up of 18 amino acids. Germline CDR1 PRHDT, CDR2 FYEKMQ (reference sequence). With V trimmed by 4 bases and J by 2 bases, 13 bases remained unmatched. CDR3: CASSSISYSGDTYNEQFF. CDR3 DNA sequence: TGTGCCAGCAGCTCTATTTCCTATAGCGGGGATACCTACAATGAGCAGTTCTTC.

The V call is TRBV7-2, the J call TRBJ2-7, with D possibly matching TRBD2 (6 bases). Germline CDR1 is SGHTA and CDR2 is FQGNSA. Deletions cut 6 bases from V and 0 bases from J, with 12 bases between. The CDR3 is 14 amino acids. CDR3 protein: CASRRGGSSYEQYF. The CDR3 DNA follows: TGTGCCAGCAGACGGGGAGGATCCTCCTACGAGCAGTACTTC.

The chain is built from TRBV5-8 and TRBJ1-2; D uncertain. The V gene lost 1 base and the J gene lost 4 bases, with 17 bases spanning the gap. The CDR3 has 16 amino acids. Germline CDR1 SGHTS, CDR2 YDEGEE. The CDR3 nucleotides are TGTGCCAGCAGCTTGCACCTGAGGGAGATGATCTATGGCTACACCTTC. It codes for CASSLHLREMIYGYTF.

CDR3 coding DNA: TGTGCCAGCAGCACTCAGGGGCCCTACGAGCAGTACTTC. It encodes CASSTQGPYEQYF. The chain is built from TRBV27 and TRBJ2-7, with a weak D call TRBD1 (6 bases). V was clipped by 6 bases and J by 2 bases, with 11 bases between them. Germline CDR1 MNHEY, CDR2 SMNVEV (reference sequence). CDR3 length equals 13 residues.

This chain links TRBV27 with TRBJ2-1, with 11 bases fitting TRBD2. Germline V CDR1 and CDR2: MNHEY, SMNVEV (reference sequence). The length of the CDR3 is 15 residues. Trimming at V came to 4 bases and at J to 9 bases, leaving 8 bases not matched to a gene. CDR3 DNA sequence: TGTGCCAGCAGTTCAGATAGCGGGAGGGTGAGTGAGCAGTTCTTC. The encoded protein is CASSSDSGRVSEQFF.

The rearrangement uses TRBV11-3 and TRBJ2-1; 8 bases map to TRBD2. The J segment lost 9 bases and the V segment lost 3 bases, leaving 7 bases of the junction unmatched. The CDR3 is 14 residues long. Looked up from germline, CDR1 is SGHNT and CDR2 is YENEEA. The CDR3 spells CASSLTSEGREQFF. The CDR3, as DNA: TGTGCCAGCAGCTTGACTAGCGAAGGGCGTGAGCAGTTCTTC.

This clone is a singleton in its sample. This chain joins TRBV18 and TRBJ2-1; 9 bases line up with TRBD2. The V and J ends lost 3 bases and 4 bases, in that order; junction bases with no gene match: 4. From germline, CDR1 is KGHSH and CDR2 LQKENI. The CDR3 has 15 amino acids. The CDR3 region is CASSPASGDYNEQFF. Written as DNA, the CDR3 is TGTGCCAGCTCACCTGCTAGCGGGGATTACAATGAGCAGTTCTTC.

This clone was picked up a small number of times. The rearrangement uses TRBV2 and TRBJ1-6; D might be TRBD1 (5 bases). The ends were cut back, 6 bases at V and 6 bases at J, with 18 bases in the middle. Germline values: CDR1 SNHLY, CDR2 FYNNEI. This CDR3 region has 16 residues. For the CDR3, the DNA is TGTGCCAGCAGCCCGGGGGACTCAGAATCTAATTCACCCCTCCACTTT. As protein: CASSPGDSESNSPLHF. Drawing the rest from reference TRBV2 and TRBJ1-6, the complete variable domain is EPEVTQTPSHQVTQMGQEVILRCVPISNHLYFYWYRQILGQKVEFLVSFYNNEISEKSEIFDDQFSVERPDGSNFTLKIRSTKLEDSAMYFCASSPGDSESNSPLHFGNGTRLTVT.

A remark on this clone: A junction end diverges from the germline sequence, so it may reflect a read error. The rearrangement joins TRBV7-9 to TRBJ2-2; D assignment may be TRBD1 or TRBD2 (5 bases each). Germline CDR1 and CDR2: SEHNR and FQNEAQ (reference sequence). The length of the CDR3 is 15 residues. In nucleotides, the CDR3 is TGTTCCAGCAGCTTAGGACACTTGGAGGCCGGGGAGCTGTTTTTT. Amino acids: CSSSLGHLEAGELFF.

The chain recombines TRBV6-1 with TRBJ1-2; D not resolved. The V end lost 0 bases, the J end lost 13 bases, and 18 bases lay between the germline ends. The CDR3 sequence is 14 residues long. Germline CDR1 reads MNHNS; CDR2 reads SASEGT. The CDR3 bases are TGTGCCAGCAGTGAAGCAAGACTAGTGGGAGGCCTCACCTTC. Protein: CASSEARLVGGLTF.

The J gene is TRBJ2-7, the V gene TRBV6-1; D is ambiguous. The CDR3 loop spans 15 amino acids. Trimming left V 4 bases short and J 3 bases short, with 16 bases between. CDR1 MNHNS and CDR2 SASEGT come from the germline V gene. CDR3 in DNA: TGTGCCAGCAGTGCTGGCAGGATCTTGCACTACGAGCAGTACTTC. It yields the protein CASSAGRILHYEQYF.

The chain uses TRBV5-6 and TRBJ2-2, with 7 positions matching TRBD2. Trimming removed 4 bases from V and 5 bases from J; junction bases left unmatched: 14. CDR1 and CDR2 from the germline V gene are SGHDT and YYEEEE. The CDR3 has 17 residues. Here the CDR3 reads CASSQGAERGRTGELFF. In DNA, the CDR3 is TGTGCCAGCAGCCAAGGGGCCGAGCGGGGTCGGACCGGGGAGCTGTTTTTT. The full variable domain, with the rest looked up from reference TRBV5-6 and TRBJ2-2, is DAGVTQSPTHLIKTRGQQVTLRCSPKSGHDTVSWYQQALGQGPQFIFQYYEEEERQRGNFPDRFSGHQFPNYSSELNVNALLLGDSALYLCASSQGAERGRTGELFFGEGSRLTVL.

The chain uses TRBV2 and TRBJ2-7, with TRBD2 identical over 11 bases. Unmatched junction bases numbered 8, after V lost 4 bases and J lost 3 bases. There are 16 residues in the CDR3. Looked up from germline, CDR1 is SNHLY and CDR2 is FYNNEI. In nucleotides, the CDR3 is TGTGCCAGCAGTGGTATAGCGGGAGGGCCTAGCTACGAGCAGTACTTC. Translation gives CASSGIAGGPSYEQYF.

The chain joins TRBV7-9 to TRBJ2-1; 7 bases are a match to TRBD1. The CDR3 is 16 residues long. Trimming took 5 bases from V and 4 from J; bases not matched to a gene: 11. Germline-derived CDR1 and CDR2 are SEHNR and FQNEAQ (reference sequence). The CDR3 reads CASSPRGRGFYNEQFF. For the CDR3, the DNA is TGTGCCAGCAGCCCAAGGGGCAGGGGGTTTTACAATGAGCAGTTCTTC.

The DNA for the CDR3 is TGTGCCAGCACCCTAGCGGGAGGGGGGGTAGATACGCAGTATTTT. Encoded protein: CASTLAGGGVDTQYF. The genes are TRBV6-5 and TRBJ2-3, with 12 bases fitting TRBD2. Germline V gene data show CDR1 as MNHEY and CDR2 as SVGAGI. The CDR3 loop spans 15 amino acids. V was pared by 7 bases and J by 5 bases, with 7 bases of the junction left unmatched.

The rearrangement joins TRBV5-4 to TRBJ2-3; 10 bases align to TRBD2. The CDR3 totals 17 residues. The trim removed 7 bases at V and 0 bases at J, leaving 11 bases unmatched. Germline V lookup: CDR1 SGHNT, CDR2 YYREEE (reference sequence). CDR3 in amino acids: CASFRTSGLPSTDTQYF. The CDR3 DNA is TGTGCCAGCTTTAGGACTAGCGGATTACCTAGCACAGATACGCAGTATTTT.

By share, this clone ranks as medium-sized. The CDR3 nucleotides are TGCGCCAGCAGTGATCCGAGCTCTGGAAACACCATATATTTT. Residues: CASSDPSSGNTIYF. The rearrangement uses TRBV10-1 and TRBJ1-3; D gene uncertain. V dropped 3 bases and J dropped 0 bases, with 6 bases sitting between them. The CDR3 totals 14 residues. The germline V gene encodes CDR1 WNHNN and CDR2 SYGVQD (reference sequence).

The chain is built from TRBV7-2 and TRBJ1-5; D is ambiguous. The V end lost 1 base, the J end lost 5 bases, and 6 bases lay between the germline ends. Germline-derived CDR1 and CDR2 are SGHTA and FQGNSA. CDR3 length: 13 residues. CDR3 nucleotides: TGTGCCAGCAGCTTAGAACTAGATCAGCCCCAGCATTTT. Translation: CASSLELDQPQHF.

V and J are TRBV2 and TRBJ2-3; TRBD2 matches 7 bases. Trimming at V came to 7 bases and at J to 2 bases, leaving 12 bases not matched to a gene. Germline loops: CDR1 SNHLY, CDR2 FYNNEI. The CDR3 spans 16 residues. CDR3 sequence: CASMVEAGADTDTQYF. CDR3 DNA sequence: TGTGCCAGCATGGTAGAGGCGGGAGCCGACACAGATACGCAGTATTTT.

The rearrangement joins TRBV5-1 to TRBJ2-5; TRBD2 might be the D (5 bases). There are 14 residues in the CDR3. The germline V and J ends were trimmed by 6 bases and 5 bases, with 17 bases remaining between them. Germline values: CDR1 SGHRS, CDR2 YFSETQ. The chain's CDR3 is CASTMGSATETQYF. The CDR3 bases are TGCGCCAGCACCATGGGGAGCGCCACGGAGACCCAGTACTTC.